These T cell receptor beta chains were read from a single sample in a study of blood T cell repertoires in COVID-19. The table came from immunoSEQ multiplex PCR; TCRdb's copy has only in-frame clones and leaves some out. The data contain 540,000 or so clones, 85% to 90% of them singletons. Source material: peripheral blood. These receptors all stem from a woman aged 45-65 years with COVID-19, enrolled during active disease. Each CDR3 is given with its conserved first and last residue.

J: TRBJ1-1
V: TRBV7-9
CDR3: CASSLGQGIMNTEAFF

J: TRBJ1-6
V: TRBV7-3
CDR3: CASSLRRGPNSPLHF

J: TRBJ1-2
V: TRBV5-1
CDR3: CASSFQGSDGYTF

J: TRBJ2-5
V: TRBV20-1
CDR3: CSASPGTGAQETQYF

J: TRBJ1-5
V: TRBV6-1
CDR3: CASSEGLGGSNQPQHF

J: TRBJ1-6
V: TRBV25-1
CDR3: CASSVHREGSPLHF

J: TRBJ1-1
V: TRBV12-5
CDR3: CASGLATGSNTEAFF

J: TRBJ2-1
V: TRBV5-6
CDR3: CASSLEDREYNEQFF

J: TRBJ1-1
V: TRBV10-3
CDR3: CATLAGAGGYTEAFF

J: TRBJ1-2
V: TRBV29-1
CDR3: CSVQEGPSGYTF

J: TRBJ2-2
V: TRBV23-1
CDR3: CASSQPLDRTETGELFF

J: TRBJ1-2
V: TRBV6-1
CDR3: CASSEAGVYGYTF

J: TRBJ1-2
V: TRBV29-1
CDR3: CSVAEPSTGSGNYGYTF

J: TRBJ1-2
V: TRBV2
CDR3: CAIEGGATTPTNYGYTF

J: TRBJ2-2
V: TRBV19
CDR3: CASSISGGGAGELFF

J: TRBJ2-6
V: TRBV6-6
CDR3: CASSRQASSGANVLTF

J: TRBJ1-1
V: TRBV27
CDR3: CASGRTEAFF

J: TRBJ1-1
V: TRBV30
CDR3: CAWLYGTGDEAFF

J: TRBJ2-3
V: TRBV13
CDR3: CASSSTSGGASTDTQYF